This T cell receptor beta chain was identified in a study of blood T cell repertoires in COVID-19. Sequencing was performed with immunoSEQ multiplex PCR; in TCRdb, only in-frame clones are kept and a portion is missing. The sample lists fewer than 80,000 clones, 89% seen once, with around 5.2% in the top ten. The sequence was obtained from a woman between 45 and 60 years old with active COVID-19. Sequenced sample: peripheral blood.

The DNA of the CDR3 is TGTGCCAGCAGTTACCCGGGGACAGACAAAGCTTTCTTT. It is translated as CASSYPGTDKAFF. This chain uses TRBV6-5 with TRBJ1-1; 7 bases map to TRBD1. The CDR3 is 13 residues long. J was trimmed by 9 bases and V by 2 bases; bases with no gene match: 6. The germline CDR1 and CDR2 sequences are MNHEY and SVGAGI.